The 20 T cell receptor beta chains listed next were all sequenced from one sample in a study of radiation and T cells in renal cell carcinoma (TCRdb year 2020). Receptor libraries were prepared by the immunoSEQ multiplex PCR assay. The table was pulled from immuneACCESS by TCRdb, which kept in-frame rearrangements only. Such tables lose some clones; where checked, under half of the loss comes from unresolved V genes, and the rest has no known cause. The table for this sample lists 120,000 to 150,000 clones; 75% to 90% of them were counted only once. The ten largest clones represent over 15% of the sample. This specimen's time point label, interpreted: blood 4 weeks post-SBRT, at nephrectomy. Taken with the paper, the label for treatment or condition translates to: 15 Gy SBRT to primary tumor, nephrectomy 4 weeks later. This specimen was blood, taken from a patient whose treatment included radiotherapy and nephrectomy. These TCRs come from a woman between 45 and 60 years old with renal cell carcinoma.

The CDR3, as DNA: TGTGCCAGCAGCTCCCCGGGACTAAGCACAGATACGCAGTATTTT. This encodes CASSSPGLSTDTQYF. This chain connects TRBV7-2 to TRBJ2-3, with 7 bases matching TRBD2. The J segment lost 0 bases and the V segment lost 4 bases, leaving 4 bases of the junction unmatched. The V gene's germline CDR1 is SGHTA and CDR2 FQGNSA. The CDR3 length is 15 residues.

The CDR3 sequence is CASSERTGEGEAFF. CDR3 coding DNA: TGTGCCAGCAGTGAAAGGACAGGGGAGGGTGAAGCTTTCTTT. This chain links TRBV25-1 with TRBJ1-1; 9 positions agree with TRBD1. The trim removed 2 bases at V and 7 bases at J, leaving 5 bases unmatched. In germline, CDR1 is MGHDK, CDR2 SYGVNS. The CDR3 has 14 amino acids.

The V call is TRBV10-3, the J call TRBJ2-1, with a weak D call TRBD2 (6 bases). Germline V gene lookup returns CDR1 ENHRY and CDR2 SYGVKD. The CDR3 spans 15 residues. Between the trimmed V and J ends, which lost 2 bases and 7 bases, there was a span of 15 bases. CDR3: CAISEGSGSANEQFF. CDR3 DNA: TGTGCCATCAGTGAGGGAAGCGGGTCTGCGAATGAGCAGTTCTTC.

The V and J genes are TRBV2 and TRBJ2-2; the match to TRBD1 covers 8 bases. The length of the CDR3 is 15 residues. Trimming at V came to 6 bases and at J to 4 bases, leaving 7 bases not matched to a gene. Germline CDR1 is SNHLY and CDR2 is FYNNEI. CDR3 DNA sequence: TGTGCCAGCAGCGACAGGGGCCGGGTCACCGGGGAGCTGTTTTTT. Its translation is CASSDRGRVTGELFF.

This clone was counted once. The chain joins TRBV6-5 to TRBJ2-1; no reliable D call. CDR1 and CDR2 (germline): MNHEY, SVGAGI. CDR3 size: 15 residues. V lost 7 bases, J lost 9 bases, and 22 bases lay in between. The CDR3 spells CASTPPSGLGPEQFF. The CDR3, as DNA: TGTGCCAGCACTCCCCCTTCGGGCCTTGGGCCTGAGCAGTTCTTC.

This chain uses TRBV7-2 with TRBJ2-2, with a possible D match to TRBD1 (6 bases). CDR1 SGHTA and CDR2 FQGNSA come from the germline V gene. CDR3 length: 15 amino acids. V lost 4 bases, J lost 1 base, and 10 bases lay in between. The CDR3 spells CASSSWTENTGELFF. As DNA, the CDR3 is TGTGCCAGCAGCTCTTGGACAGAGAACACCGGGGAGCTGTTTTTT. Filled out from reference TRBV7-2 and TRBJ2-2, the complete variable domain reads GAGVSQSPSNKVTEKGKDVELRCDPISGHTALYWYRQSLGQGLEFLIYFQGNSAPDKSGLPSDRFSAERTGGSVSTLTIQRTQQEDSAVYLCASSSWTENTGELFFGEGSRLTVL.

The CDR3 bases are TGTGCCAGCAGTGAAGCCTGGGGAGGTTCACCCCTCCACTTT. The encoded protein is CASSEAWGGSPLHF. The rearrangement links TRBV6-1 to TRBJ1-6; D ambiguous. The V end lost 0 bases, the J end lost 9 bases, and 9 bases lay between the germline ends. Per germline, CDR1 MNHNS and CDR2 SASEGT. This CDR3 contains 14 residues.

The J gene is TRBJ2-1, the V gene TRBV5-1; 11 nucleotides agree with TRBD2. In germline, CDR1 is SGHRS, CDR2 YFSETQ. The CDR3 is 16 amino acids. The ends lost 4 bases at V and 3 bases at J; junction bases unmatched: 6. The chain's CDR3 is CASSQLTSGGYNEQFF. The CDR3, as DNA: TGCGCCAGCAGCCAATTAACTAGCGGGGGCTACAATGAGCAGTTCTTC.

The rearrangement uses TRBV7-9 and TRBJ2-5; D remains unclear. Germline V gives CDR1 SEHNR, CDR2 FQNEAQ (reference sequence). The length of the CDR3 is 12 residues. V was pared by 5 bases and J by 5 bases, with 9 bases between. This CDR3 reads CASSPRLETQYF. The CDR3 nucleotides read TGTGCCAGCAGCCCCAGGCTGGAGACCCAGTACTTC.

This chain uses TRBV5-1 with TRBJ2-2, with 7 bases that match TRBD1. This CDR3 comprises 14 residues. Germline CDR1 and CDR2: SGHRS and YFSETQ. Unmatched junction bases numbered 4, after V lost 5 bases and J lost 3 bases. CDR3 amino acids: CASSFGTDTGELFF. In DNA, the CDR3 is TGCGCCAGCAGTTTCGGGACAGACACCGGGGAGCTGTTTTTT.

This chain links TRBV5-4 with TRBJ2-5, with TRBD2 identical over 11 bases. Losses at the gene ends were 4 bases for V and 2 bases for J; bases not matched to a gene: 7. Germline loops: CDR1 SGHNT, CDR2 YYREEE (reference sequence). The CDR3 consists of 16 residues. The CDR3 reads CASSQMTSGAQETQYF. CDR3 sequence (DNA): TGTGCCAGCAGCCAGATGACTAGCGGGGCTCAAGAGACCCAGTACTTC.

This clone is a singleton in its sample. The rearrangement links TRBV14 to TRBJ2-3; D might be TRBD1 (5 bases). From germline, CDR1 is SGHDN and CDR2 FVKESK. The CDR3 is 17 residues long. Deletions cut 1 base from V and 3 bases from J, with 17 bases between. The CDR3 reads CASSQGRTFKGTDTQYF. The CDR3 DNA reads TGTGCCAGCAGCCAAGGAAGGACATTCAAAGGGACAGATACGCAGTATTTT.

The CDR3 protein is CASSGGGSTEAFF. As DNA, the CDR3 is TGTGCCAGCAGTGGGGGGGGCAGCACTGAAGCTTTCTTT. The rearrangement uses TRBV28 and TRBJ1-1, with a possible D match to TRBD1 (6 bases). Per germline, CDR1 MDHEN and CDR2 SYDVKM. The CDR3 loop spans 13 amino acids. The V and J ends lost 5 bases and 4 bases respectively, with 11 bases between them.

The chain joins TRBV7-8 to TRBJ2-7; D not resolved. Germline CDR1 SGHVS, CDR2 FQNEAQ. This CDR3 is built from 14 residues. Trimming took off 5 bases at V and 1 base at J, with 12 bases between the two ends. The CDR3 DNA follows: TGTGCCAGCAGCCCCCAGATGGGTTCCTACGAGCAGTACTTC. This codes for CASSPQMGSYEQYF.

This chain connects TRBV7-9 to TRBJ2-1; 7 bases align to TRBD2. This CDR3 region has 14 residues. V dropped 5 bases and J dropped 5; count of bases not matched to a gene: 6. The germline gives CDR1 SEHNR, CDR2 FQNEAQ (reference sequence). The CDR3: CASSHREANNEQFF. In DNA form, the CDR3 reads TGTGCCAGCAGCCACCGGGAGGCGAACAATGAGCAGTTCTTC.

This chain joins TRBV19 and TRBJ1-2; no firm D call. V lost 0 bases and J lost 5, with 10 bases in between. The CDR3 extends over 14 amino acids. The V gene's germline CDR1 is LNHDA and CDR2 SQIVND (reference sequence). The CDR3 DNA reads as TGTGCCAGTAGTATAGATTGGAATGCTTATGGCTACACCTTC. It specifies CASSIDWNAYGYTF.

The CDR3 nucleotides read TGTGCCAGCTCAGCCCTAGCGGGAGGCTCCTACGAGCAGTACTTC. This translates into CASSALAGGSYEQYF. The rearrangement joins TRBV18 to TRBJ2-7; 11 nucleotides match TRBD2. CDR3 length: 15 amino acids. From germline, CDR1 is KGHSH and CDR2 LQKENI. The trim removed 5 bases at V and 0 bases at J, leaving 3 bases unmatched.

This chain uses TRBV19 with TRBJ2-5; no clear D. Looked up from germline, CDR1 is LNHDA and CDR2 is SQIVND (reference sequence). Between the trimmed V and J ends, which lost 1 base and 4 bases, there was a span of 10 bases. The CDR3 is made up of 14 amino acids. The CDR3, as DNA: TGTGCCAGTAGTATAGGTGGGGTCTCAGAGACCCAGTACTTC. Protein product: CASSIGGVSETQYF.

This chain uses TRBV5-8 with TRBJ2-7; 8 positions agree with TRBD1. The CDR3 spans 15 residues. Germline V gene lookup returns CDR1 SGHTS and CDR2 YDEGEE. The trim removed 0 bases at V and 3 bases at J, leaving 5 bases unmatched. CDR3 loop: CASSLAPGQGYEQYF. The DNA of the CDR3 is TGTGCCAGCAGCTTGGCCCCCGGACAGGGCTACGAGCAGTACTTC.

The chain couples TRBV6-5 to TRBJ1-1; D call uncertain. V was pared by 5 bases and J by 0 bases, with 10 bases between. Per the germline V gene, CDR1 is MNHEY and CDR2 is SVGAGI. The CDR3 runs to 14 residues. CDR3 sequence reads: CASSAQSMNTEAFF. CDR3 nucleotide sequence: TGTGCCAGCAGTGCCCAGAGCATGAACACTGAAGCTTTCTTT.